The 14 T cell receptor beta chains in this list originate from one sample, sequenced in a study of T cells in localized non-small cell lung cancer. Sequencing used immunoSEQ multiplex PCR; TCRdb keeps in-frame clones, though not all of them. Of about 33,000 clones listed, roughly nine tenths were seen once; the top ten hold approximately 5.2%. The specimen was PBMCs, collected before any cancer treatment. Every receptor here comes from a man aged 40-75 years with stage II lung adenocarcinoma.

In its sample, this clone was seen a few times. This rearrangement joins TRBV14 to TRBJ2-1; 8 bases are shared with TRBD2. The CDR3 is 15 amino acids. CDR1 SGHDN and CDR2 FVKESK come from the germline V gene. Germline trimming cut 1 base from V and 5 bases from J; bases unmatched to any gene: 4. CDR3 amino acids: CASSQAGGSNNEQFF. CDR3 in DNA: TGTGCCAGCAGCCAAGCGGGAGGGTCCAACAATGAGCAGTTCTTC.

J is TRBJ2-2 and V is TRBV9; tentatively, D is TRBD1 (5 bases). CDR3 size: 14 residues. V lost 0 bases to trimming and J lost 7 bases, with 10 bases between them. Per germline, CDR1 SGDLS and CDR2 YYNGEE. The CDR3, as DNA: TGTGCCAGCAGCGTAGTAGGGGCTGGCGGGGAGCTGTTTTTT. Translated, it gives CASSVVGAGGELFF.

J is TRBJ2-2 and V is TRBV28, with D perhaps assigned TRBD1 or TRBD2 (5 bases each). Germline V gene lookup returns CDR1 MDHEN and CDR2 SYDVKM. Deletions cut 3 bases from V and 6 bases from J, with 14 bases between. The length of the CDR3 is 15 residues. CDR3 nucleotide sequence: TGTGCCAGCAGTTTTACAGGAGGTTCGGCCGGGGAGCTGTTTTTT. This translates into CASSFTGGSAGELFF. The full variable domain, completed using reference TRBV28 and TRBJ2-2, is DVKVTQSSRYLVKRTGEKVFLECVQDMDHENMFWYRQDPGLGLRLIYFSYDVKMKEKGDIPEGYSVSREKKERFSLILESASTNQTSMYLCASSFTGGSAGELFFGEGSRLTVL.

The chain combines TRBV5-1 with TRBJ2-7, with D uncertain. CDR3 length equals 12 residues. Germline values: CDR1 SGHRS, CDR2 YFSETQ. The V end lost 0 bases, the J end lost 5 bases, and 6 bases lay between the germline ends. The CDR3 DNA reads TGCGCCAGCAGCTTGGAAGGACACGAGCAGTACTTC. It encodes CASSLEGHEQYF. The full variable domain, with the rest looked up from reference TRBV5-1 and TRBJ2-7, is KAGVTQTPRYLIKTRGQQVTLSCSPISGHRSVSWYQQTPGQGLQFLFEYFSETQRNKGNFPGRFSGRQFSNSRSEMNVSTLELGDSALYLCASSLEGHEQYFGPGTRLTVT.

The CDR3 DNA reads as TGTGCCAGCAGTCCAGTTGGGGGACAGGGGGCGTCCGGGGAGCTGTTTTTT. Translated: CASSPVGGQGASGELFF. V and J are TRBV27 and TRBJ2-2, with TRBD1 matching 12 bases. From germline, CDR1 is MNHEY and CDR2 SMNVEV (reference sequence). The CDR3 has 17 amino acids. V dropped 5 bases and J dropped 6; count of bases not matched to a gene: 10.

The V call is TRBV5-1, the J call TRBJ2-3; perhaps TRBD2 as D (6 bases). This CDR3 is built from 12 residues. Germline loops: CDR1 SGHRS, CDR2 YFSETQ. V shed 4 bases and J shed 6 bases, with 9 bases lying between them. CDR3 bases: TGCGCCAGCAGCGAGGACTATGATACGCAGTATTTT. Translating gives CASSEDYDTQYF.

The chain combines TRBV27 with TRBJ2-3, with TRBD2 matching over 11 bases. V trimming: 6 bases; J trimming: 5 bases; junction bases outside the gene matches: 10. This CDR3 contains 16 residues. From germline, CDR1 is MNHEY and CDR2 SMNVEV (reference sequence). The CDR3 region has the DNA TGTGCCAGCAGCCCGGATCTAGCGGGGGGCCAAGATACGCAGTATTTT. Protein: CASSPDLAGGQDTQYF.

V gene TRBV10-2 combines with J gene TRBJ1-3, with a possible D match to TRBD1 (6 bases). This CDR3 comprises 14 residues. V shed 8 bases and J shed 1 base, with 12 bases lying between them. The germline gives CDR1 WSHSY, CDR2 SAAADI. CDR3: CASGDRISGNTIYF. CDR3 coding DNA: TGCGCCAGCGGCGACAGGATTTCTGGAAACACCATATATTTT.

V usage is TRBV7-6 and J usage is TRBJ2-3; 15 bases are shared with TRBD2. Germline CDR1 reads SGHVS; CDR2 reads FNYEAQ. Germline trimming cut 5 bases from V and 3 bases from J; bases unmatched to any gene: 3. The CDR3 consists of 16 residues. In DNA, the CDR3 is TGTGCCAGCAGCCAAGGGACTAGCGGGAGGACAGATACGCAGTATTTT. Translating it yields CASSQGTSGRTDTQYF.

This chain uses TRBV7-9 with TRBJ2-7, with 10 positions matching TRBD2. Germline V gives CDR1 SEHNR, CDR2 FQNEAQ (reference sequence). The CDR3 covers 15 residues. Trimming removed 5 bases from V and 4 bases from J; junction bases left unmatched: 8. The CDR3 DNA reads TGTGCCAGCAGCCCCAGCGGGAGGGCAGGATACGAGCAGTACTTC. It translates to CASSPSGRAGYEQYF.

The count of this clone is one. This rearrangement joins TRBV6-5 to TRBJ1-2; no definite D call. V gave up 0 bases and J gave up 5 bases, with 10 bases separating them. The CDR3 covers 14 residues. CDR1 is MNHEY, CDR2 SVGAGI, per germline. Written as DNA, the CDR3 is TGTGCCAGCAGTTACTCGGGCAGGCCTTATGGCTACACCTTC. The encoded protein is CASSYSGRPYGYTF.

This clone was detected once. The chain combines TRBV6-6 with TRBJ2-7; 13 bases match TRBD2. J lost 7 bases, V lost 3 bases, and 3 bases had no gene match. CDR3 size: 14 residues. CDR1 is MNHNY, CDR2 SVGAGI, per germline (reference sequence). The CDR3 is CASSYGTSGKEQYF. The DNA for the CDR3 is TGTGCCAGCAGTTATGGGACTAGCGGGAAAGAGCAGTACTTC.

The CDR3 is CASSLDVWGYQPQHF. The CDR3, as DNA: TGTGCCAGCAGCTTAGACGTTTGGGGATACCAGCCCCAGCATTTT. V usage is TRBV7-2 and J usage is TRBJ1-5; D gene uncertain. The CDR3 spans 15 residues. Germline-derived CDR1 and CDR2 are SGHTA and FQGNSA. V lost 1 base, J lost 7 bases, and 14 bases lay in between. Filled out from reference TRBV7-2 and TRBJ1-5, the complete variable domain reads GAGVSQSPSNKVTEKGKDVELRCDPISGHTALYWYRQSLGQGLEFLIYFQGNSAPDKSGLPSDRFSAERTGGSVSTLTIQRTQQEDSAVYLCASSLDVWGYQPQHFGDGTRLSIL.

This chain connects TRBV7-7 to TRBJ2-1; 12 nucleotides match TRBD2. Germline loops: CDR1 SSHAT, CDR2 FNYEAQ (reference sequence). J gave up 0 bases and V 5 bases, and 5 bases lay outside the gene matches. The CDR3 has 17 residues. The CDR3 DNA is TGTGCCAGCAGCCGAGGACTAGCGGGACTCTCCTACAATGAGCAGTTCTTC. Translated: CASSRGLAGLSYNEQFF.